The TCR beta chain described here comes from a study of blood T cell repertoires in COVID-19. Using immunoSEQ multiplex PCR, the repertoire was profiled, and TCRdb retains in-frame clones only, with some absent. The sample consists of about 100,000 clones, 90% of them appearing once. The V gene's germline CDR1 is MGHDK and CDR2 SYGVNS. With 4 bases clipped from V and 4 bases from J, the junction kept 7 bases outside the gene matches. This CDR3 contains 17 residues. The sequenced sample was peripheral blood. This clonotype was sampled from a middle-aged man with acute or convalescent COVID-19. This chain connects TRBV25-1 to TRBJ2-2; 12 positions agree with TRBD1. Written as DNA, the CDR3 is TGTGCCAGCAGTGTCCGGGACAGGGGGCAGGGCACCGGGGAGCTGTTTTTT. Translation gives CASSVRDRGQGTGELFF.